This passage covers 30 T cell receptor beta chains from one sample sequenced in a study of blood T cell repertoires in COVID-19. Measured with immunoSEQ multiplex PCR; TCRdb has only the in-frame clones, and not every one. The sample includes 300,000 to 400,000 clones, more than 70% of them seen just once. Sequenced material: peripheral blood. The receptors originated from a woman between 45 and 60 years old who had recovered from COVID-19.

The chain links TRBV11-2 to TRBJ1-1; TRBD1 matches 7 bases. V lost 5 bases, J lost 4 bases, and 10 bases stayed unmatched. From germline, CDR1 is SGHAT and CDR2 FQNNGV. The CDR3 is made up of 15 amino acids. CDR3 loop: CASSQQGLSSTEAFF. In DNA form, the CDR3 reads TGTGCCAGCAGCCAACAGGGGCTATCTAGCACTGAAGCTTTCTTT.

V usage is TRBV5-4 and J usage is TRBJ2-5; 7 bases align to TRBD2. V shed 2 bases, J shed 3 bases, and the junction held 7 bases outside the gene matches. Germline CDR1 SGHNT, CDR2 YYREEE (reference sequence). This CDR3 has 15 amino acids. In nucleotides, the CDR3 is TGTGCCAGCAGCTTAGATAAGGGGAGGGAAGAGACCCAGTACTTC. Its protein is CASSLDKGREETQYF.

V gene TRBV6-5 combines with J gene TRBJ1-1, with D unclear. V lost 7 bases to trimming and J lost 6 bases, with 18 bases between them. Germline V gene sequence: CDR1 MNHEY, CDR2 SVGAGI. The CDR3 covers 14 residues. The chain's CDR3 is CASTTQVKAPEAFF. The CDR3, as DNA: TGTGCCAGCACCACCCAGGTAAAGGCCCCTGAAGCTTTCTTT.

CDR3 DNA sequence: TGTGCCAGCAGCTTAGTCGGGGTCGTGACAGGCAAAAACATTCAGTACTTC. It encodes CASSLVGVVTGKNIQYF. The chain is built from TRBV7-2 and TRBJ2-4; the D gene is possibly TRBD1 (6 bases). The V and J ends lost 1 base and 3 bases respectively, with 16 bases between them. The CDR3 covers 17 residues. Germline assignment: CDR1 SGHTA and CDR2 FQGNSA. The full variable domain, completed using reference TRBV7-2 and TRBJ2-4, is GAGVSQSPSNKVTEKGKDVELRCDPISGHTALYWYRQSLGQGLEFLIYFQGNSAPDKSGLPSDRFSAERTGGSVSTLTIQRTQQEDSAVYLCASSLVGVVTGKNIQYFGAGTRLSVL.

The gene calls are TRBV7-9 and TRBJ1-3; 8 nucleotides match TRBD1. The CDR3 is 14 amino acids. J lost 2 bases, V lost 5 bases, and 2 bases had no gene match. Germline CDR1 reads SEHNR; CDR2 reads FQNEAQ (reference sequence). CDR3 DNA: TGTGCCAGCAGCCAGGGGGCTACTGGAAACACCATATATTTT. It codes for CASSQGATGNTIYF.

There are a few counts of this clone. The chain recombines TRBV3-1 (or the pseudogene TRBV3-2) with TRBJ1-3; D ambiguous. V lost 1 base and J 2 bases, leaving 9 bases between the germline ends. Germline V gene lookup returns CDR1 LGHDT and CDR2 YNNKEL (reference sequence). CDR3 size: 15 residues. CDR3 nucleotides: TGTGCCAGCAGCCAAGGGCGTAGCACTGGAAACACCATATATTTT. It yields the protein CASSQGRSTGNTIYF.

The chain is built from TRBV5-1 and TRBJ1-1; TRBD1 is a possible D gene (5 bases). Germline-derived CDR1 and CDR2 are SGHRS and YFSETQ. The CDR3 has 12 amino acids. Between the trimmed V and J ends, which lost 0 bases and 11 bases, there was a span of 11 bases. The CDR3: CASSLVTGLAFF. For the CDR3, the DNA is TGCGCCAGCAGCTTGGTCACAGGTCTGGCTTTCTTT.

The chain couples TRBV30 to TRBJ2-3; 7 bases are a match to TRBD1. This CDR3 spans 15 amino acids. Looked up from germline, CDR1 is GTSNPN and CDR2 is SVGIG (reference sequence). J lost 10 bases, V lost 0 bases, and 13 bases had no gene match. The CDR3 DNA reads as TGTGCCTGGAGTGTACGTTCCCCCGACAGGGTTCCGCAGTATTTT. This encodes CAWSVRSPDRVPQYF.

The chain links TRBV18 to TRBJ2-7; 8 nucleotides match TRBD2. Germline V lookup: CDR1 KGHSH, CDR2 LQKENI. The V segment lost 2 bases and the J segment 0 bases; nucleotides outside the gene matches: 3. CDR3 length equals 15 residues. The CDR3, as DNA: TGTGCCAGCTCACCAGCTAGCGGGCGCTCCTACGAGCAGTACTTC. Protein sequence: CASSPASGRSYEQYF.

The chain carries TRBV28 and TRBJ1-5; 7 bases are shared with TRBD1. Trimming removed 8 bases from V and 13 bases from J; junction bases left unmatched: 11. The germline V gene encodes CDR1 MDHEN and CDR2 SYDVKM. The CDR3 runs to 12 residues. The DNA of the CDR3 is TGTGCCAGCGATTCCTACAGGGGCAAACAGCATTTT. Translating it yields CASDSYRGKQHF. Complete variable domain (other parts from reference TRBV28 and TRBJ1-5): DVKVTQSSRYLVKRTGEKVFLECVQDMDHENMFWYRQDPGLGLRLIYFSYDVKMKEKGDIPEGYSVSREKKERFSLILESASTNQTSMYLCASDSYRGKQHFGDGTRLSIL.

The chain links TRBV6-6 to TRBJ2-7, with D possibly TRBD1 on 6 matching bases. Germline V CDR1 and CDR2: MNHNY, SVGAGI (reference sequence). CDR3 size: 14 residues. V was clipped by 6 bases and J by 0 bases, with 12 bases between them. The CDR3 bases are TGTGCCAGCAGACCCGGGACAAGCTCCTACGAGCAGTACTTC. Translating it yields CASRPGTSSYEQYF.

This chain connects TRBV13 to TRBJ2-5, with D possibly TRBD2 on 7 matching bases. CDR3 length: 13 residues. V lost 8 bases and J lost 4, with 14 bases in between. CDR1 is PRHDT and CDR2 is FYEKMQ in the germline V gene (reference sequence). For the CDR3, the DNA is TGTGCCAGCGGCATGGGGGGGCGAGAGACCCAGTACTTC. As protein: CASGMGGRETQYF.

J is TRBJ2-7 and V is TRBV29-1, with 14 positions matching TRBD2. CDR3 length equals 17 residues. Losses at the gene ends were 4 bases for V and 6 bases for J; bases not matched to a gene: 14. CDR1 and CDR2 (germline): SQVTM, ANQGSEA. CDR3 sequence (DNA): TGCAGCGTTGTAGAGACTAGCGGGAGGGCCCGGCCCTCCGAGCAGTACTTC. This encodes CSVVETSGRARPSEQYF.

The chain carries TRBV5-5 and TRBJ2-7; TRBD1 matches 9 bases. V was pared by 4 bases and J by 1 base, with 6 bases of the junction left unmatched. Per germline, CDR1 SGHKS and CDR2 YYEKEE (reference sequence). The CDR3 is 15 residues long. The CDR3 spells CASSNEQGASYEQYF. DNA of the CDR3: TGTGCCAGCAGCAACGAACAGGGGGCGTCCTACGAGCAGTACTTC.

The rearrangement joins TRBV7-2 to TRBJ2-7; D is uncertain. Between the trimmed V and J ends, which lost 4 bases and 1 base, there was a span of 11 bases. Germline CDR1 and CDR2: SGHTA and FQGNSA. The CDR3 runs 14 residues. Here the CDR3 DNA reads TGTGCCAGCAGCTCGGTGCGGAATTCCTACGAGCAGTACTTC. Its protein product is CASSSVRNSYEQYF.

The chain carries TRBV15 and TRBJ1-5; maybe TRBD1 (6 bases). The V gene lost 3 bases and the J gene lost 9 bases, with 18 bases spanning the gap. The length of the CDR3 is 15 residues. The germline V gene encodes CDR1 LNHNV and CDR2 YYDKDF (reference sequence). The CDR3 DNA is TGTGCCACCAGCAGGGGGGGGACAAGTCTTGGGCCCCAGCATTTT. Translation gives CATSRGGTSLGPQHF.

J is TRBJ1-2 and V is TRBV2, with D uncertain. CDR3 size: 15 residues. CDR1 SNHLY and CDR2 FYNNEI come from the germline V gene. The V end was cut by 0 bases, the J end by 4 bases, with 12 bases between. The CDR3 coding sequence is TGTGCCAGCAGTGAAGCACTGAGTCCTGGCTATGGCTACACCTTC. Translated, it gives CASSEALSPGYGYTF.

This clone was recorded once. The chain uses TRBV19 and TRBJ2-3; tentative D call: TRBD2 (5 bases). This CDR3 is 15 amino acids long. CDR1 LNHDA and CDR2 SQIVND come from the germline V gene (reference sequence). Trimming shortened V by 4 bases and J by 1 base, and 12 bases separated the two germline ends. The DNA of the CDR3 is TGTGCCAGTAGTACCCCCTATAGCGGCACAGATACGCAGTATTTT. Translation: CASSTPYSGTDTQYF.

The chain is built from TRBV6-2 or TRBV6-3 and TRBJ2-1; D is unresolved. V shed 4 bases and J shed 9 bases, with 7 bases lying between them. The germline gives CDR1 MNHEY, CDR2 SVGEGT. The CDR3 loop spans 11 amino acids. CDR3 region: CASSLSGEQFF. In nucleotides, the CDR3 is TGTGCCAGCAGTTTGAGTGGTGAGCAGTTCTTC.

The chain joins TRBV2 to TRBJ2-2, with no clear D. V lost 6 bases and J 4 bases, leaving 15 bases between the germline ends. The germline V gene encodes CDR1 SNHLY and CDR2 FYNNEI. This CDR3 has 15 residues. The DNA for the CDR3 is TGTGCCAGCAGGGGCTACGTTAGAAGCACCGGGGAGCTGTTTTTT. Its translation: CASRGYVRSTGELFF.

The rearrangement links TRBV5-4 to TRBJ2-1, with TRBD1 matching over 7 bases. The length of the CDR3 is 14 residues. From germline, CDR1 is SGHNT and CDR2 YYREEE (reference sequence). The ends lost 4 bases at V and 9 bases at J; junction bases unmatched: 10. The CDR3 sequence: CASSQIEQGTEQFF. The DNA of the CDR3 is TGTGCCAGCAGCCAAATAGAACAGGGGACTGAGCAGTTCTTC.

The J gene is TRBJ1-4, the V gene TRBV15, with TRBD1 matching over 8 bases. The V and J ends lost 1 base and 5 bases, in that order; junction bases with no gene match: 3. This CDR3 has 15 residues. CDR1 and CDR2 (germline): LNHNV, YYDKDF (reference sequence). CDR3 in DNA: TGTGCCACCAGCAGAGTGACAGGGGTAAATGAAAAACTGTTTTTT. Its protein product is CATSRVTGVNEKLFF.

The chain employs TRBV28 and TRBJ2-2; 8 bases are shared with TRBD1. Trimming cost V 6 bases and J 7 bases; bases outside gene matches: 10. CDR1 MDHEN and CDR2 SYDVKM come from the germline V gene. CDR3 length: 15 amino acids. The CDR3 is CASSPGQGAGGELFF. CDR3 DNA sequence: TGTGCCAGCAGCCCGGGGCAGGGGGCGGGCGGGGAGCTGTTTTTT.

Notes on this clone: The sample contains more than one DNA sequence encoding this CDR3. The chain employs TRBV7-9 and TRBJ2-3, with 14 bases that match TRBD2. The CDR3 covers 16 residues. Losses at the gene ends were 3 bases for V and 1 base for J; bases not matched to a gene: 0. CDR1 is SEHNR, CDR2 FQNEAQ, per germline (reference sequence). The CDR3 reads CASSLGLAGGTDTQYF. The CDR3 DNA reads TGTGCCAGCAGCTTGGGACTAGCGGGAGGCACAGATACGCAGTATTTT.

The chain uses TRBV29-1 and TRBJ1-2; TRBD1 matches 10 bases. J gave up 5 bases and V 7 bases, and 10 bases lay outside the gene matches. This CDR3 has 14 amino acids. The germline gives CDR1 SQVTM, CDR2 ANQGSEA. This CDR3 reads CSANLGQGGYGYTF. For the CDR3, the DNA is TGCAGCGCGAACCTCGGACAGGGGGGTTATGGCTACACCTTC.

V is TRBV12-3 or TRBV12-4 and J is TRBJ1-1; 7 bases align to TRBD1. J lost 4 bases, V lost 6 bases, and 5 bases had no gene match. The CDR3 consists of 13 residues. CDR3 sequence reads: CASSTAGGTEAFF. CDR3 sequence (DNA): TGTGCCAGCAGCACCGCAGGGGGCACTGAAGCTTTCTTT.

The V gene is TRBV6-5, the J gene TRBJ1-2; the D is unclear. Trimming took 5 bases from V and 5 from J, leaving 15 bases between them. This CDR3 is 14 amino acids long. Germline V gene lookup returns CDR1 MNHEY and CDR2 SVGAGI. The CDR3 reads CASSKTDQLYGYTF. The CDR3 region has the DNA TGTGCCAGCAGTAAAACTGATCAACTGTATGGCTACACCTTC.

The V gene is TRBV9, the J gene TRBJ1-5; 7 bases fit TRBD1. With V trimmed by 0 bases and J by 1 base, 1 base remained unmatched. This CDR3 comprises 15 residues. CDR1 is SGDLS, CDR2 YYNGEE, per germline. The CDR3 coding sequence is TGTGCCAGCAGCGTAGAGGGGGCGAGCAATCAGCCCCAGCATTTT. Its translation: CASSVEGASNQPQHF. The variable domain in full, completed from reference TRBV9 and TRBJ1-5, reads DSGVTQTPKHLITATGQRVTLRCSPRSGDLSVYWYQQSLDQGLQFLIQYYNGEERAKGNILERFSAQQFPDLHSELNLSSLELGDSALYFCASSVEGASNQPQHFGDGTRLSIL.

The V and J genes are TRBV4-3 and TRBJ2-5; D is unresolved. The CDR3 covers 15 residues. Trimming pared 0 bases from V and 1 base from J, leaving 9 bases between. CDR1 is LGHNA and CDR2 is YSLEER in the germline V gene. CDR3 region: CASSQETPTQETQYF. The DNA for the CDR3 is TGCGCCAGCAGCCAAGAGACACCAACCCAAGAGACCCAGTACTTC.

The chain joins TRBV28 to TRBJ1-2, with no clear D. The CDR3 length is 15 residues. V lost 1 base and J 2 bases, leaving 11 bases between the germline ends. Looked up from germline, CDR1 is MDHEN and CDR2 is SYDVKM. The CDR3: CASSLLGQVNYGYTF. The CDR3 DNA reads TGTGCCAGCAGTTTATTAGGTCAGGTAAACTATGGCTACACCTTC.